This record concerns one TCR beta chain sequence. How the authors handled the data: Estimation of nucleated cell counts was performed using reference gene primer amplification. Assay: immunoSEQ multiplex PCR; the TCRdb copy retains only in-frame clones and omits some. D and trimming come from the DNA, and the V and J calls and clone size come from that table. The data hold roughly 200,000 clones, with roughly 76% observed a single time. The CDR3 contains 12 residues. The V gene end was trimmed by 1 base and the J gene end by 7 bases; junction bases not matched to a gene: 0. CDR1 GTSNPN and CDR2 SVGIG come from the germline V gene (reference sequence). This specimen belongs to a study of blood T cell repertoires in COVID-19.

The sequence derives from a woman in her thirties or forties with COVID-19, enrolled during active disease. The V and J genes are TRBV30 and TRBJ1-5; 8 nucleotides align to TRBD1. Material for sequencing was peripheral blood. The CDR3 protein is CAWSDRGQPQHF. CDR3 coding DNA: TGTGCCTGGAGTGACAGGGGGCAGCCCCAGCATTTT.